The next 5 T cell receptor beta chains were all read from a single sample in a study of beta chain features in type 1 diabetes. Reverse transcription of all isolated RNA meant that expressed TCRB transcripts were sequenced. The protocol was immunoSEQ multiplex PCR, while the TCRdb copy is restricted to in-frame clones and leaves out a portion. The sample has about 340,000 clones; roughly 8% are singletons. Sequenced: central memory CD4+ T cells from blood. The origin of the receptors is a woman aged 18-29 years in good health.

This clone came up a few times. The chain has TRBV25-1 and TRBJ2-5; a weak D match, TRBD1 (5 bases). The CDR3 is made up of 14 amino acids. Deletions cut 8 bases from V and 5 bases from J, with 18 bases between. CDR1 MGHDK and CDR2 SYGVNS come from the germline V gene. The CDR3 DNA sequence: TGTGCCAGCTCCCCCTTGGGGCCGTGGGAGACCCAGTACTTC. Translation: CASSPLGPWETQYF.

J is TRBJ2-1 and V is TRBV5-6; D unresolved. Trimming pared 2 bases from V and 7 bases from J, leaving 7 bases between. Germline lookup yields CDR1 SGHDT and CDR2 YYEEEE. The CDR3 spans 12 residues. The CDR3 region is CASSFQENEQFF. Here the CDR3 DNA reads TGTGCCAGCAGCTTCCAGGAGAATGAGCAGTTCTTC.

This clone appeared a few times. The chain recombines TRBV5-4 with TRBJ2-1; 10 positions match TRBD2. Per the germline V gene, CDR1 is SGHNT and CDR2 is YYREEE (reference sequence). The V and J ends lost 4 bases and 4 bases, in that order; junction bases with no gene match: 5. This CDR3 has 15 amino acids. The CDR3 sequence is CASSNGLAAYNEQFF. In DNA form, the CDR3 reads TGTGCCAGCAGCAATGGACTAGCGGCATACAATGAGCAGTTCTTC.

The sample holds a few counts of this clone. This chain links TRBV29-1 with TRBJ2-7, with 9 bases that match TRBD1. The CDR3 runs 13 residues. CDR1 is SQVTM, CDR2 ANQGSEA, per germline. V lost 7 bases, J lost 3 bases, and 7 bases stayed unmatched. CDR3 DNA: TGCAGCGCTGAGGGGACAGGGAGCTACGAGCAGTACTTC. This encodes CSAEGTGSYEQYF.

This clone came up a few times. The CDR3 loop is CSVVSPGGDEQYF. CDR3 DNA: TGCAGCGTTGTATCCCCAGGGGGCGACGAGCAGTACTTC. The chain links TRBV29-1 to TRBJ2-5, with TRBD1 matching over 8 bases. With the DNA end fitting TRBJ2-7 better, the J assignment may be wrong. There are 13 residues in the CDR3. From germline, CDR1 is SQVTM and CDR2 ANQGSEA.